This TCR beta chain appears in the sequencing data of a study of shared clonotypes between healthy human individuals. Whole-study context: The composition of the donors was two women and a few men aged 18 to 49. Regarding the study as a whole: Larger estimated richness was generally seen in naive subsets than in memory subsets.

Only CD45RO-negative cells positively selected for CCR7 counted as naive CD8 cells, so terminally differentiated effector memory CD45RA+ cells were excluded. None of the donors, who were healthy HIV-negative adults, had recently had acute infections or vaccinations. Repertoires were generated with immunoSEQ multiplex PCR, while TCRdb's copy carries only in-frame clones and drops some. The table has more than 2 million clones, about 95% seen once. Details on this clone: The antigen is unknown.

The germline V and J ends were trimmed by 4 bases and 5 bases, with 20 bases remaining between them. The CDR3 has 16 residues. CDR1 and CDR2 (germline): SNHLY, FYNNEI. This chain links TRBV2 with TRBJ1-2; D gene uncertain. This TCR derives from a man between 18 and 29 years old in good health. Sequencing was done on a sample of naive CD8+ T cells sorted from blood. The CDR3 bases are TGTGCCAGCAGTGCTGGTCCCCAGGCCACGGGTTATGGCTACACCTTC. Translation gives CASSAGPQATGYGYTF.